This TCR beta chain was profiled in a study of B cell selection in AIRE deficiency. CD4+CD127+ cells were sorted as the conventional CD4 T cells. Unrelated healthy donors provided the controls. To note about this clone: Its matching antigen is unknown.

Produced via immunoSEQ multiplex PCR; TCRdb's table is partial and in-frame only. The data show some 24,000 clones, about 96% seen once. Study-wide results and limits: About 30.6% of healthy-shared Treg sequences were found among patient Tconv cells. Patient Tconv and Treg cells showed healthy-like TCRBV usage, CDR3 length, diversity. CDR3s were shorter in shared Treg sequences, reflecting few non-templated nucleotide insertions.

The sequencing input was CD4+CD127+ conventional T cells sorted from PBMCs. This TCR was sampled from a human donor in good health.

DNA of the CDR3: TGTGCCTGGAGAGGCCCGGGCGGCTACGAGCAGTACTTC. Its translation: CAWRGPGGYEQYF. This chain joins TRBV30 and TRBJ2-7; D not certain. With 3 bases removed from V and 3 bases from J, the gap between germline ends came to 12 bases. Looked up from germline, CDR1 is GTSNPN and CDR2 is SVGIG (reference sequence). The CDR3 is made up of 13 amino acids. Drawing the rest from reference TRBV30 and TRBJ2-7, the complete variable domain is SQTIHQWPATLVQPVGSPLSLECTVEGTSNPNLYWYRQAAGRGLQLLFYSVGIGQISSEVPQNLSASRPQDRQFILSSKKLLLSDSGFYLCAWRGPGGYEQYFGPGTRLTVT.